This T cell receptor (beta chain) comes out of a study of PD-1 blockade in classical Hodgkin lymphoma. Study-level findings and limits: Patients who initiated nivolumab within 1 year of ASCT were excluded. Newly diagnosed patients were reported to start with lower TCR diversity than healthy donors. CD4+ TCR diversity climbed significantly by C4D1, unlike CD8+ TCR diversity. Complete responders matched newly diagnosed patients in baseline diversity.

Libraries were prepared by immunoSEQ multiplex PCR; TCRdb keeps only in-frame clonotypes and omits some of them. The sample has over 60,000 clones, roughly 92% seen once. Comment on this clone: Antigen unknown.

Time point given: cycle 4 day 1 (C4D1), after 6 weeks of nivolumab. Brentuximab vedotin exposure varied among the patients, all of whom had relapsed after autologous stem cell transplantation. This specimen was peripheral blood mononuclear cells (PBMCs), taken before the fourth cycle of nivolumab. This TCR was recovered from a human donor with classical Hodgkin lymphoma.

The CDR3: CASSLGAGNEQFF. Written as DNA, the CDR3 is TGTGCCAGCAGTTTAGGGGCGGGCAATGAGCAGTTCTTC. The chain employs TRBV27 and TRBJ2-1; D is tentatively TRBD1 or TRBD2 (5 bases each). This CDR3 spans 13 amino acids. CDR1 is MNHEY, CDR2 SMNVEV, per germline (reference sequence). The V end was cut by 2 bases, the J end by 6 bases, with 8 bases between.